This TCR beta chain emerged from a study of cytomegalovirus exposure and HLA in healthy donors. Study outcomes and limitations: Most TCR sequences proved rare, with some public TCRs found in many donors. Altogether, 150 or so TCR beta chains were recorded as cytomegalovirus-associated.

The approximately 130-subject validation cohort, separate from the approximately 670-subject first cohort, included the donors. To note about this clone: Antigen specificity is unknown.

Only in-frame clones appear in the TCRdb table, and some are missing; sequencing was by immunoSEQ multiplex PCR. Of about 240,000 clones listed, approximately 83% are singletons. Trimming cost V 5 bases and J 4 bases, with 12 bases left between them. The CDR3 spans 13 residues. Germline values: CDR1 MNHNS, CDR2 SASEGT. The chain carries TRBV6-1 and TRBJ2-7; D possibly corresponds to TRBD1 (6 bases). The source is a woman aged 25 to 39 in good health and CMV-seropositive. Sequenced input: PBMCs. The DNA for the CDR3 is TGTGCCAGCAGTAGCAGGGGCATATACGAGCAGTACTTC. As protein: CASSSRGIYEQYF.